The T cell receptor (beta chain) described here comes from a study of T-cell reconstitution after alpha-beta-depleted transplantation in children. There are many counts of this clonotype. It was with unique molecular identifiers that the TCRbeta library was prepared. TCRdb processed the PCR reads anew with MiXCR; each CDR3 protein has one entry. Counted here are roughly 500,000 distinct CDR3 sequences, about 30% occurring once; the ten biggest clones make up 2% to 2.5%. The CDR3 length is 18 residues. Trimming removed 1 base from V and 0 bases from J, with 16 bases in between. Germline CDR1 SGHAT, CDR2 FQNNGV.

The sample consisted of PBMCs from the stem cell graft donor, taken from the stem cell graft. The receptor was derived from a human donor who donated a stem cell graft to a child with aplastic anemia. The chain links TRBV11-2 to TRBJ2-4, with no clear D. The CDR3, as DNA: TGTGCCAGCAGCTTAGGGAATTTTAGATCACAAGCCAAAAACATTCAGTACTTC. It is translated as CASSLGNFRSQAKNIQYF.